This TCR beta chain was sequenced during a study of pediatric ulcerative colitis. The method was immunoSEQ multiplex PCR; TCRdb's version includes in-frame clones alone and lacks a portion of them. The profile shows roughly 70,000 clones, roughly nine tenths of them singletons. This receptor was identified in a boy younger than 18 with severe ulcerative colitis. Input material: blood.

The CDR3 spells CASSPQGANYNEQFF. CDR3 DNA sequence: TGTGCCAGCAGCCCCCAGGGCGCTAACTACAATGAGCAGTTCTTC. The rearrangement links TRBV7-6 to TRBJ2-1; TRBD1 is a possible D gene (5 bases). Germline V gene lookup returns CDR1 SGHVS and CDR2 FNYEAQ. The CDR3 is 15 residues long. Trimming took 5 bases from V and 3 from J, leaving 14 bases between them.